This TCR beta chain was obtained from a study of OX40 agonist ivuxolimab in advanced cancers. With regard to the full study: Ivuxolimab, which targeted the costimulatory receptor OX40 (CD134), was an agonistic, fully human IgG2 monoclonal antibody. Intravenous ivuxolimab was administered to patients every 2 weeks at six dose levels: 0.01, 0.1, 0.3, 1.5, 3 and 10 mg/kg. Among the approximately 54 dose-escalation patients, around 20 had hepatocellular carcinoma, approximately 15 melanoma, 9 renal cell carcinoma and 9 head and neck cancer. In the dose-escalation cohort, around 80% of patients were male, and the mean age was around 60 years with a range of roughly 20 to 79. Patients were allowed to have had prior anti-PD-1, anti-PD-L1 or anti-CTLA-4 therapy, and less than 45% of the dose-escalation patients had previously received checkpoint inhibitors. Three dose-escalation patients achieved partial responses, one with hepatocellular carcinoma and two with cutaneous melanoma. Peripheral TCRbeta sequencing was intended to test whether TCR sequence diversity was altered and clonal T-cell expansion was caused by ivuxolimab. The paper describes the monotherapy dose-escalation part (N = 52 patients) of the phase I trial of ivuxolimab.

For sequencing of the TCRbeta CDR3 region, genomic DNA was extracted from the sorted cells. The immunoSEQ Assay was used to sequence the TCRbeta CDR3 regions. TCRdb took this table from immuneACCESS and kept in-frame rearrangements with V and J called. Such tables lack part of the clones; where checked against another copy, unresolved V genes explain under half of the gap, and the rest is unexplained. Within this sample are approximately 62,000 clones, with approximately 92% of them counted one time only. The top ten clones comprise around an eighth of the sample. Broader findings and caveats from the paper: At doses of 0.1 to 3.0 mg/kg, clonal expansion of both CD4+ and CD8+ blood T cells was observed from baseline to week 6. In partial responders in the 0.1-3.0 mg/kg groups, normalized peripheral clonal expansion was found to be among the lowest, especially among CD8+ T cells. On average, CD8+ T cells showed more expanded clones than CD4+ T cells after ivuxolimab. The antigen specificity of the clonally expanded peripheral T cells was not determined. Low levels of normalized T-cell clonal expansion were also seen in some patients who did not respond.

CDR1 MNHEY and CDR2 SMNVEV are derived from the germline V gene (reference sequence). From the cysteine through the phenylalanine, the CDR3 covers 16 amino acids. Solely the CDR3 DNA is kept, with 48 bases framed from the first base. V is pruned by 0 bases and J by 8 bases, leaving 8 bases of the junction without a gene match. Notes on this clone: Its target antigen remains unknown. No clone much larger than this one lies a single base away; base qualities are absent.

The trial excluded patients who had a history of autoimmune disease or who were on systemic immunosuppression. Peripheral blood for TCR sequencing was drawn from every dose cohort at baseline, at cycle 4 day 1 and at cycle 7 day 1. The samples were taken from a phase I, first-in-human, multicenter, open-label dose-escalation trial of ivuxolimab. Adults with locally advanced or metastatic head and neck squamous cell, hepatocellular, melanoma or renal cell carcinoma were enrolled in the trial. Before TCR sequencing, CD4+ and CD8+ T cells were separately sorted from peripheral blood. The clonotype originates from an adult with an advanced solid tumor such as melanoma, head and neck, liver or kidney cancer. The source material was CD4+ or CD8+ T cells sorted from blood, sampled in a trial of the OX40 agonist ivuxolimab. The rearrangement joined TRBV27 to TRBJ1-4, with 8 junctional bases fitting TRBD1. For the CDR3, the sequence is CASSLSGQGAFEKLFF. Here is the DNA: TGTGCCAGCAGTTTATCGGGGCAGGGGGCTTTCGAAAAACTGTTTTTT. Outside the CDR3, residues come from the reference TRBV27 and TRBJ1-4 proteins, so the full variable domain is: EAQVTQNPRYLITVTGKKLTVTCSQNMNHEYMSWYRQDPGLGLRQIYYSMNVEVTDKGDVPEGYKVSRKEKRNFPLILESPSPNQTSLYFCASSLSGQGAFEKLFFGSGTQLSVL.